The 24 T cell receptor beta chains reported below all come from one sample, sequenced in a study of cytomegalovirus exposure and HLA in healthy donors. The PCR used 60 Vbeta and 13 Jbeta primers. Method: immunoSEQ multiplex PCR; TCRdb's copy keeps in-frame clones and lacks some. The table includes 74,000 or so clones, less than 80% detected once. Material: PBMCs. Receptors originate from a woman in her forties in good health and CMV-seronegative.

This clone showed up just a few times. The chain recombines TRBV6-1 with TRBJ2-7, with unresolved D. The CDR3 has 12 amino acids. Germline values: CDR1 MNHNS, CDR2 SASEGT. With 8 bases removed from V and 1 base from J, the gap between germline ends came to 9 bases. In DNA form, the CDR3 reads TGTGCCAGCGGGCCGAATTCCTACGAGCAGTACTTC. Encoded protein: CASGPNSYEQYF.

This rearrangement joins TRBV2 to TRBJ2-1; 15 bases fit TRBD2. CDR3 length equals 14 residues. With V trimmed by 8 bases and J by 12 bases, 8 bases remained unmatched. Per germline, CDR1 SNHLY and CDR2 FYNNEI. The CDR3 DNA reads as TGTGCCAGCTCGGGACTAGCGGGAGGCTTTGGGCAGTTCTTC. This encodes CASSGLAGGFGQFF.

The table lists this clone with a few counts. For the CDR3, the DNA is TGTGCCTGGGGGACAGTCGCTTTGAATTCACCCCTCCACTTT. Its translation: CAWGTVALNSPLHF. The chain couples TRBV30 to TRBJ1-6, with 7 bases aligning to TRBD1. Trimming cost V 5 bases and J 7 bases; bases outside gene matches: 8. Germline V gives CDR1 GTSNPN, CDR2 SVGIG (reference sequence). The CDR3 runs to 14 residues.

The chain links TRBV10-3 to TRBJ2-5; D might be TRBD2 (6 bases). This CDR3 contains 14 residues. Trimming cost V 6 bases and J 0 bases, with 11 bases left between them. From germline, CDR1 is ENHRY and CDR2 SYGVKD. CDR3 bases: TGTGCCATCAGGGTTCGGGGGTACCAAGAGACCCAGTACTTC. Translation: CAIRVRGYQETQYF.

This sequence joins TRBV5-4 and TRBJ1-2; no firm D call. Trimming removed 0 bases at V and 0 bases at J, with 12 bases between. Germline CDR1 reads SGHNT; CDR2 reads YYREEE (reference sequence). This CDR3 comprises 16 residues. The CDR3 nucleotides read TGTGCCAGCAGCTTGGACGGGTTCGGTACTAACTATGGCTACACCTTC. Its translation: CASSLDGFGTNYGYTF. Full variable domain (outside the CDR3, taken from reference TRBV5-4 and TRBJ1-2): ETGVTQSPTHLIKTRGQQVTLRCSSQSGHNTVSWYQQALGQGPQFIFQYYREEENGRGNFPPRFSGLQFPNYSSELNVNALELDDSALYLCASSLDGFGTNYGYTFGSGTRLTVV.

The V gene is TRBV11-1, the J gene TRBJ1-6, with unresolved D. V was clipped by 5 bases and J by 6 bases, with 5 bases between them. This CDR3 region has 12 residues. CDR1 and CDR2 from the germline V gene are SGHAT and FQDESV (reference sequence). The DNA for the CDR3 is TGTGCCAGCAGCCCCGTTAATTCACCCCTCCACTTT. Its protein product is CASSPVNSPLHF.

V is TRBV19 and J is TRBJ2-5, with D possibly TRBD2 on 6 matching bases. The CDR3 extends over 17 amino acids. V lost 6 bases and J lost 1, with 21 bases in between. CDR1 is LNHDA, CDR2 SQIVND, per germline (reference sequence). Here the CDR3 reads CASSSLTTGSLQETQYF. CDR3 coding DNA: TGTGCCAGTAGCTCACTGACGACCGGGAGCCTCCAAGAGACCCAGTACTTC.

The chain is built from TRBV30 and TRBJ1-5; D unclear. Germline values: CDR1 GTSNPN, CDR2 SVGIG (reference sequence). CDR3 size: 13 residues. Deletions cut 1 base from V and 5 bases from J, with 9 bases between. The CDR3 DNA follows: TGTGCCTGGAGTGACAGCGGAGATCAGCCCCAGCATTTT. Residues: CAWSDSGDQPQHF. The whole variable domain, filled in from reference TRBV30 and TRBJ1-5, reads SQTIHQWPATLVQPVGSPLSLECTVEGTSNPNLYWYRQAAGRGLQLLFYSVGIGQISSEVPQNLSASRPQDRQFILSSKKLLLSDSGFYLCAWSDSGDQPQHFGDGTRLSIL.

The V call is TRBV5-6, the J call TRBJ2-1; D not resolved. V was cut by 0 bases and J by 5 bases, with 9 bases left in between. Germline V gene sequence: CDR1 SGHDT, CDR2 YYEEEE. The CDR3 is made up of 14 amino acids. The CDR3 DNA sequence: TGTGCCAGCAGCTTGGTCGGGTCTCACAATGAGCAGTTCTTC. It codes for CASSLVGSHNEQFF.

This clone has a single count. This sequence joins TRBV7-9 and TRBJ2-2; 7 nucleotides agree with TRBD1. CDR3 length equals 14 residues. Germline V CDR1 and CDR2: SEHNR, FQNEAQ (reference sequence). V dropped 6 bases and J dropped 6; count of bases not matched to a gene: 7. The CDR3 here is CASSHNRGAGELFF. Written as DNA, the CDR3 is TGTGCCAGCAGTCACAACAGGGGCGCCGGGGAGCTGTTTTTT.

The chain combines TRBV2 with TRBJ2-3; maybe TRBD2 (6 bases). Trimming left V 7 bases short and J 5 bases short, with 13 bases between. The CDR3 sequence is 13 residues long. Germline loops: CDR1 SNHLY, CDR2 FYNNEI. The CDR3 DNA is TGTGCCAGCATGGGGGACTCAGGAGATACGCAGTATTTT. Its translation is CASMGDSGDTQYF.

V usage is TRBV7-7 and J usage is TRBJ2-7; 9 bases match TRBD1. The CDR3 runs to 15 residues. Germline V gene sequence: CDR1 SSHAT, CDR2 FNYEAQ (reference sequence). V shed 3 bases, J shed 6 bases, and the junction held 9 bases outside the gene matches. As DNA, the CDR3 is TGTGCCAGCAGCTTGGTATCGGACAGGGGTTTCGAGCAGTACTTC. It translates to CASSLVSDRGFEQYF.

This clone was found a few times. The V call is TRBV29-1, the J call TRBJ1-1; a weak D match, TRBD1 (5 bases). The CDR3 spans 14 residues. V was trimmed by 7 bases and J by 5 bases, leaving 20 bases between them. The germline gives CDR1 SQVTM, CDR2 ANQGSEA. CDR3 sequence reads: CSAHRGRLGTEAFF. The CDR3 nucleotides are TGCAGCGCCCATAGGGGCAGGCTGGGTACTGAAGCTTTCTTT.

CDR3 coding DNA: TGTGCCAGCAGCTTTTCCTCGGGGAACACTGAAGCTTTCTTT. Protein: CASSFSSGNTEAFF. The J gene is TRBJ1-1, the V gene TRBV7-2; D not resolved. This CDR3 has 14 amino acids. The V end lost 3 bases, the J end lost 1 base, and 9 bases lay between the germline ends. CDR1 is SGHTA and CDR2 is FQGNSA in the germline V gene.

Note on this clone: One end of the junction does not line up with germline, which may come from a read error. The chain has TRBV7-7 and TRBJ2-5; the D gene is possibly TRBD2 (5 bases). CDR3 length: 15 residues. CDR1 is SSHAT and CDR2 is FNYEAQ in the germline V gene (reference sequence). In DNA, the CDR3 is TGTGCTAGCAGCTTAGCGCACGGGGTGGGAGAGACCCAGTACTTC. As protein: CASSLAHGVGETQYF.

This clone has just one count. The gene calls are TRBV29-1 and TRBJ1-1, with D possibly being TRBD1 (5 bases). CDR3 length: 12 residues. Looked up from germline, CDR1 is SQVTM and CDR2 is ANQGSEA. V was pared by 7 bases and J by 4 bases, with 13 bases between. CDR3: CSAPAQGTEAFF. For the CDR3, the DNA is TGCAGCGCCCCAGCCCAGGGCACTGAAGCTTTCTTT. Supplemented by reference TRBV29-1 and TRBJ1-1, the full variable domain reads SAVISQKPSRDICQRGTSLTIQCQVDSQVTMMFWYRQQPGQSLTLIATANQGSEATYESGFVIDKFPISRPNLTFSTLTVSNMSPEDSSIYLCSAPAQGTEAFFGQGTRLTVV.

The rearrangement links TRBV11-2 to TRBJ2-2; weak D call: TRBD1 (6 bases). V lost 5 bases to trimming and J lost 6 bases, with 16 bases between them. This CDR3 is 15 amino acids long. CDR1 and CDR2 from the germline V gene are SGHAT and FQNNGV. CDR3 region: CASSLGQLRAGELFF. CDR3 sequence (DNA): TGTGCCAGCAGCCTAGGACAGTTGAGAGCCGGGGAGCTGTTTTTT. Full variable domain (rest looked up from reference TRBV11-2 and TRBJ2-2): EAGVAQSPRYKIIEKRQSVAFWCNPISGHATLYWYQQILGQGPKLLIQFQNNGVVDDSQLPKDRFSAERLKGVDSTLKIQPAKLEDSAVYLCASSLGQLRAGELFFGEGSRLTVL.

This clone was counted only a few times. The rearrangement uses TRBV6-1 and TRBJ1-3; the match to TRBD1 covers 9 bases. This CDR3 is 14 amino acids long. CDR1 and CDR2 from the germline V gene are MNHNS and SASEGT. V shed 4 bases, J shed 7 bases, and the junction held 5 bases outside the gene matches. The DNA for the CDR3 is TGTGCCAGCAGTGGGGACAGGGTTCCGAACACCATATATTTT. Translating gives CASSGDRVPNTIYF.

This rearrangement joins TRBV27 to TRBJ1-6; D may be TRBD1 (6 bases). Per germline, CDR1 MNHEY and CDR2 SMNVEV (reference sequence). Trimming left V 7 bases short and J 9 bases short, with 19 bases between. The CDR3 spans 15 residues. CDR3 region: CASTYMAGVRSPLHF. The DNA of the CDR3 is TGTGCCAGCACTTATATGGCAGGGGTACGTTCACCCCTCCACTTT.

This chain joins TRBV19 and TRBJ2-5, with 9 positions matching TRBD1. Germline V gives CDR1 LNHDA, CDR2 SQIVND (reference sequence). V lost 7 bases to trimming and J lost 4 bases; unmatched junction nucleotides: 4. This CDR3 is 13 amino acids long. Here the CDR3 reads CASNGQGRETQYF. The CDR3 coding sequence is TGTGCCAGTAACGGACAGGGGAGAGAGACCCAGTACTTC. The full variable domain, with the rest looked up from reference TRBV19 and TRBJ2-5, is DGGITQSPKYLFRKEGQNVTLSCEQNLNHDAMYWYRQDPGQGLRLIYYSQIVNDFQKGDIAEGYSVSREKKESFPLTVTSAQKNPTAFYLCASNGQGRETQYFGPGTRLLVL.

The V and J genes are TRBV11-2 and TRBJ2-1; TRBD2 aligns across 10 bases. The CDR3 has 15 amino acids. Germline loops: CDR1 SGHAT, CDR2 FQNNGV. With 2 bases clipped from V and 4 bases from J, the junction kept 2 bases outside the gene matches. CDR3 DNA sequence: TGTGCCAGCAGCTTATCTAGCGGGGGATACAATGAGCAGTTCTTC. Its protein product is CASSLSSGGYNEQFF.

The chain uses TRBV19 and TRBJ2-1; the D gene is possibly TRBD2 (5 bases). Germline CDR1 reads LNHDA; CDR2 reads SQIVND (reference sequence). With 4 bases removed from V and 1 base from J, the gap between germline ends came to 11 bases. The CDR3 extends over 15 amino acids. The CDR3 DNA reads as TGTGCCAGTAGTAGATTACTAGATTCCTACAATGAGCAGTTCTTC. This gives the protein CASSRLLDSYNEQFF.

This clone showed up just once. This chain joins TRBV2 and TRBJ1-5; D is undetermined. Per germline, CDR1 SNHLY and CDR2 FYNNEI. V was shortened by 2 bases and J by 0 bases, with 8 bases between the two germline ends. The CDR3 consists of 15 residues. The CDR3 region is CASSEQAGSNQPQHF. In DNA form, the CDR3 reads TGTGCCAGCAGTGAACAGGCCGGTAGCAATCAGCCCCAGCATTTT.

V is TRBV2 and J is TRBJ2-1; D may be TRBD1 (6 bases). Germline V CDR1 and CDR2: SNHLY, FYNNEI. V lost 8 bases to trimming and J lost 9 bases, with 20 bases between them. The CDR3 runs to 14 residues. The CDR3 nucleotides are TGTGCCAGCGGTGCTCAGACAGGTGACAGTGAGCAGTTCTTC. Translating it yields CASGAQTGDSEQFF.